The rows below give T cell receptor beta chains drawn from one sample of a study of blood T cell repertoires in COVID-19. The data were produced by immunoSEQ multiplex PCR, yet TCRdb's version contains in-frame clones alone and is incomplete. The sample holds about 290,000 clones; under 90% are singletons and the top ten take less than 1%. The sample consisted of peripheral blood. Every receptor here comes from a woman in her thirties or forties who had recovered from COVID-19. CDR3s leave out the opening cysteine and the closing phenylalanine or tryptophan. Rows may omit the clone size; those that give it use once, few, many or a size class.

V gene: TRBV4-1; clone size: NA; J gene: TRBJ1-2; CDR3 protein: ASSQGPVGFGGGGYT
V gene: TRBV5-1; clone size: NA; J gene: TRBJ2-3; CDR3 protein: ASSPTGTSGPGTDTQY
V gene: TRBV4-1; clone size: once; J gene: TRBJ2-3; CDR3 protein: ASSQEGWGQYTDTQY
V gene: TRBV29-1; clone size: NA; J gene: TRBJ2-2; CDR3 protein: SVLSETANTGELF
V gene: TRBV4-2; clone size: NA; J gene: TRBJ2-7; CDR3 protein: ASSQVGVVSGVGEQY
V gene: TRBV18; clone size: NA; J gene: TRBJ1-2; CDR3 protein: ASSPGQGDYGYT
V gene: TRBV18; clone size: NA; J gene: TRBJ2-2; CDR3 protein: ASSPLDGGGPGGELF
V gene: TRBV4-2; clone size: NA; J gene: TRBJ1-1; CDR3 protein: ASSQDRGNTEAF
V gene: TRBV2; clone size: NA; J gene: TRBJ1-2; CDR3 protein: ASTGTGAGYT
V gene: TRBV24-1; clone size: NA; J gene: TRBJ1-6; CDR3 protein: ATSDLGGDYNSPLH
V gene: TRBV24-1; clone size: NA; J gene: TRBJ2-1; CDR3 protein: ATSAGAGGGNEQF
V gene: TRBV2; clone size: NA; J gene: TRBJ2-1; CDR3 protein: ASRDTSSTHNEQF
V gene: TRBV24-1; clone size: NA; J gene: TRBJ2-3; CDR3 protein: ATSDPSGSWADTQY
V gene: TRBV4-2; clone size: NA; J gene: TRBJ2-1; CDR3 protein: ASSQDGGGGPNEQF
V gene: TRBV13; clone size: NA; J gene: TRBJ2-7; CDR3 protein: ASSLGQDFYEQY
V gene: TRBV2; clone size: NA; J gene: TRBJ2-7; CDR3 protein: ASRETGNSYEQY
V gene: TRBV25-1; clone size: NA; J gene: TRBJ1-3; CDR3 protein: ASSGVDSISGNTIY
V gene: TRBV11-2; clone size: NA; J gene: TRBJ2-1; CDR3 protein: ASSLGDRGKF
V gene: TRBV6-5; clone size: NA; J gene: TRBJ1-1; CDR3 protein: ASRTGRTEAF
V gene: TRBV30; clone size: NA; J gene: TRBJ2-5; CDR3 protein: AWSVGGRNQETQY
V gene: TRBV30; clone size: NA; J gene: TRBJ2-3; CDR3 protein: AYQWRGRRDTQY
V gene: TRBV13; clone size: NA; J gene: TRBJ2-2; CDR3 protein: ASSPPAYGSGVPTGELF
V gene: TRBV30; clone size: NA; J gene: TRBJ1-4; CDR3 protein: AWGTNDKKLF
V gene: TRBV15; clone size: NA; J gene: TRBJ1-5; CDR3 protein: ATSVDQGRGQPQH
V gene: TRBV30; clone size: once; J gene: TRBJ2-7; CDR3 protein: AWSVSGTSSYEQY